The 6 T cell receptor beta chains below come from one sample, sequenced in a study of long-term antiretroviral therapy in people with HIV. Investigators performed immunoSEQ version v3.0 at survey level. Produced via immunoSEQ multiplex PCR; TCRdb's table is partial and in-frame only. The sample has 25,000 to 40,000 clones, around 96% seen once. The starting material was unsorted PBMCs, obtained 6.5 to 6.6 years after starting antiretroviral therapy. The receptor set was obtained from a man aged 30-40 years with HIV.

The chain uses TRBV6-5 and TRBJ1-1, with D perhaps matching TRBD1 (6 bases). V lost 6 bases and J lost 0, with 11 bases in between. The length of the CDR3 is 14 residues. CDR1 is MNHEY, CDR2 SVGAGI, per germline. The CDR3 sequence is CASSNRAMNTEAFF. DNA of the CDR3: TGTGCCAGCAGCAACAGGGCAATGAACACTGAAGCTTTCTTT.

The chain carries TRBV13 and TRBJ2-2; the D is unclear. Germline lookup yields CDR1 PRHDT and CDR2 FYEKMQ (reference sequence). The CDR3 is made up of 14 amino acids. Trimming shortened V by 7 bases and J by 6 bases, and 15 bases separated the two germline ends. CDR3: CASKEKGRAGELFF. CDR3 sequence (DNA): TGTGCCAGCAAGGAGAAGGGTCGGGCCGGGGAGCTGTTTTTT.

This chain uses TRBV5-1 with TRBJ1-2; TRBD1 might be the D (5 bases). The CDR3 has 13 amino acids. With 5 bases removed from V and 6 bases from J, the gap between germline ends came to 14 bases. Germline CDR1 and CDR2: SGHRS and YFSETQ. The CDR3: CASSPDSYDGYTF. In nucleotides, the CDR3 is TGCGCCAGCAGTCCCGACAGCTATGATGGCTACACCTTC.

The rearrangement joins TRBV13 to TRBJ2-2, with 10 bases identical to TRBD2. J gave up 3 bases and V 5 bases, and 12 bases lay outside the gene matches. Germline CDR1 and CDR2: PRHDT and FYEKMQ (reference sequence). This CDR3 comprises 18 residues. This CDR3 is CASSMPPGLALHTGELFF. CDR3 DNA sequence: TGTGCCAGCAGCATGCCTCCGGGACTAGCGCTTCACACCGGGGAGCTGTTTTTT.

The J gene is TRBJ2-7, the V gene TRBV5-6; D remains ambiguous. The ends were cut back, 1 base at V and 4 bases at J, with 6 bases in the middle. Looked up from germline, CDR1 is SGHDT and CDR2 is YYEEEE. This CDR3 has 12 amino acids. The CDR3 here is CASSLFFYEQYF. CDR3 nucleotide sequence: TGTGCCAGCAGCTTGTTTTTTTACGAGCAGTACTTC.

V and J are TRBV7-8 and TRBJ2-5, with D possibly being TRBD1 (5 bases). Germline V gene data show CDR1 as SGHVS and CDR2 as FQNEAQ. With 2 bases removed from V and 1 base from J, the gap between germline ends came to 8 bases. CDR3 length: 14 residues. CDR3 sequence (DNA): TGTGCCAGCAGCTTAAACAGGTTCCAAGAGACCCAGTACTTC. Translating it yields CASSLNRFQETQYF.